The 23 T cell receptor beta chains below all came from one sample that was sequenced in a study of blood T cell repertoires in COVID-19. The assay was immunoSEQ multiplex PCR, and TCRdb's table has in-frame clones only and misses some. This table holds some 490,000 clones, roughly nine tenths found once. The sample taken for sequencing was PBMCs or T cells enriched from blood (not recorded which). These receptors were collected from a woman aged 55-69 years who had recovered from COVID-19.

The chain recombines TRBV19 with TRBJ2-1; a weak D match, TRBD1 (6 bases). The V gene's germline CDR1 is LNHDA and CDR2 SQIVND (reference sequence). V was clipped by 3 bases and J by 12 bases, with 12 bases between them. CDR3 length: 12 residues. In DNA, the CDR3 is TGTGCCAGTAGTATTCTTGGGGGCGGGCAGTTCTTC. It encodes CASSILGGGQFF.

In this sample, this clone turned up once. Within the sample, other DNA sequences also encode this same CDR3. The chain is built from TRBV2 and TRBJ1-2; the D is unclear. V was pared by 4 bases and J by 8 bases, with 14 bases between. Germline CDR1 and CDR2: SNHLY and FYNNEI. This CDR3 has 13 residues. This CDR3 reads CASSVEGVGGYTF. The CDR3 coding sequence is TGTGCCAGCAGTGTTGAGGGTGTAGGCGGCTACACCTTC.

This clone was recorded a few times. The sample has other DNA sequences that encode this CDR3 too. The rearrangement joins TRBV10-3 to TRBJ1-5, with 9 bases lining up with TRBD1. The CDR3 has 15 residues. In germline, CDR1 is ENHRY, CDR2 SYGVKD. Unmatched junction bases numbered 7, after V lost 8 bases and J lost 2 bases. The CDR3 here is CAISRDRAGNQPQHF. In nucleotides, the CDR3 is TGTGCCATCTCGAGGGACAGGGCGGGCAATCAGCCCCAGCATTTT.

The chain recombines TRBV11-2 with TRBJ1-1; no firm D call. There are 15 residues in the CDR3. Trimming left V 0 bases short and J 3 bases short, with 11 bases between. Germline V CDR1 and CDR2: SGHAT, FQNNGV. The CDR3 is CASSLDLAWYTEAFF. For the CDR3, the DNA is TGTGCCAGCAGCTTAGATCTGGCTTGGTACACTGAAGCTTTCTTT.

The CDR3 nucleotides are TGTGCCAGCAGCGACACCGGGACAGGGGTTGGTGGCTACACCTTC. Its translation is CASSDTGTGVGGYTF. The chain couples TRBV2 to TRBJ1-2; TRBD1 aligns across 10 bases. The CDR3 length is 15 residues. The germline gives CDR1 SNHLY, CDR2 FYNNEI. With V trimmed by 6 bases and J by 7 bases, 11 bases remained unmatched.

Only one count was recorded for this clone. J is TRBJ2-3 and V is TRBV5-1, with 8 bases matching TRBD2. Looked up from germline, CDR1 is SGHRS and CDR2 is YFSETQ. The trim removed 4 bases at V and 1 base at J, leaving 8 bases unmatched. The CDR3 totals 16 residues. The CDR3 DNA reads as TGCGCCAGCAGCCCGACCGGGGGGGGAGGCACAGATACGCAGTATTTT. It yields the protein CASSPTGGGGTDTQYF.

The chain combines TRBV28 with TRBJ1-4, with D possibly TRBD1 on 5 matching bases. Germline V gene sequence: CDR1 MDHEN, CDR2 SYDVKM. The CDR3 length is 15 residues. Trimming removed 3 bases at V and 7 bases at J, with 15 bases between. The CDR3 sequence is CASSFPGLLTEKLFF. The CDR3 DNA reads TGTGCCAGCAGTTTCCCGGGACTTCTCACTGAAAAACTGTTTTTT.

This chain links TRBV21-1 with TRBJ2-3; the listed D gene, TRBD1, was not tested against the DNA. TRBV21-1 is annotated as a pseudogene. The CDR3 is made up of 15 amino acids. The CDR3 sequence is CALKRGTDTTDTQYF. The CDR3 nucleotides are TGTGCCTTGAAAAGGGGAACAGACACCACAGATACGCAGTATTTT.

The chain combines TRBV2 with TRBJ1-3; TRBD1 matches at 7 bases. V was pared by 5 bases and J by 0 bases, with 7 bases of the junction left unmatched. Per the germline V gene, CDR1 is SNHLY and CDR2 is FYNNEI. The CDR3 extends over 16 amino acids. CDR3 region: CASSLQGGGSGNTIYF. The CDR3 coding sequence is TGTGCCAGCAGTTTGCAAGGGGGCGGCTCTGGAAACACCATATATTTT.

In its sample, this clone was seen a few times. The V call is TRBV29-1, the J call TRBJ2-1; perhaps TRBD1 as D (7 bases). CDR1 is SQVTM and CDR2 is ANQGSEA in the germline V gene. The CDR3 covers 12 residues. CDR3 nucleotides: TGCGCGGGACAGCACCTTTACAATGAGCAGTTCTTC. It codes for CAGQHLYNEQFF.

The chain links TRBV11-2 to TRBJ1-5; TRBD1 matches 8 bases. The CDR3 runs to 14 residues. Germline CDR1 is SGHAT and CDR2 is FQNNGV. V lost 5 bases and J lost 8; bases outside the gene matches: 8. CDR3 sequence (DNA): TGTGCCAGCAGCATCGGACAGGGTAAGGAGCCCCAGCATTTT. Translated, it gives CASSIGQGKEPQHF.

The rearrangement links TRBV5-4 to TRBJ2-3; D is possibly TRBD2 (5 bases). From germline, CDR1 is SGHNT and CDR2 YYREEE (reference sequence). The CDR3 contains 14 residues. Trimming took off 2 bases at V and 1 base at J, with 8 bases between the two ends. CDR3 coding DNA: TGTGCCAGCAGCTTCGGGGTCGGCACAGATACGCAGTATTTT. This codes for CASSFGVGTDTQYF.

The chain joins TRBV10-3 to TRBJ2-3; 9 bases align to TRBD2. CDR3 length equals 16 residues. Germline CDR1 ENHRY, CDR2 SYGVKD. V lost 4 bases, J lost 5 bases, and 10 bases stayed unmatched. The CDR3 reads CAISAVAGATEDTQYF. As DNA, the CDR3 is TGTGCCATCAGTGCGGTAGCGGGGGCCACGGAAGATACGCAGTATTTT.

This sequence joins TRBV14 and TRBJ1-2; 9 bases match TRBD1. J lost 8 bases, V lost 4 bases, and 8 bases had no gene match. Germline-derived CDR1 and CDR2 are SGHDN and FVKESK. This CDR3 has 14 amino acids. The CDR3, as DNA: TGTGCCAGCAGCCTCTTGGGACAGGGAGTCGGCTACACCTTC. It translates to CASSLLGQGVGYTF.

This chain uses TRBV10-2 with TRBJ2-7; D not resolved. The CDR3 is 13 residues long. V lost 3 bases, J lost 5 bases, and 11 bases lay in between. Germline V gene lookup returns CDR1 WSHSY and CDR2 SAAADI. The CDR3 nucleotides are TGCGCCAGCAGTGATCCCGGTACCCACGAGCAGTACTTC. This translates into CASSDPGTHEQYF.

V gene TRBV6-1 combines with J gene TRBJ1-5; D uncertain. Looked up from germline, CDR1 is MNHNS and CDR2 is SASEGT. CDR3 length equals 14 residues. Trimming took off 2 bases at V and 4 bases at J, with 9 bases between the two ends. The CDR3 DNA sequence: TGTGCCAGCAGTGAATCCCAGACTAATCAGCCCCAGCATTTT. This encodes CASSESQTNQPQHF.

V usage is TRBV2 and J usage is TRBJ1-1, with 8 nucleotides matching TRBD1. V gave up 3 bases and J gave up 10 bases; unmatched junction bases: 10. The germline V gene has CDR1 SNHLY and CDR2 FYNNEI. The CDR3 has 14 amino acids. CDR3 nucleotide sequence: TGTGCCAGCAGTGACGAGACAGGGGAGGTCAGAGCTTTCTTT. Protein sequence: CASSDETGEVRAFF.

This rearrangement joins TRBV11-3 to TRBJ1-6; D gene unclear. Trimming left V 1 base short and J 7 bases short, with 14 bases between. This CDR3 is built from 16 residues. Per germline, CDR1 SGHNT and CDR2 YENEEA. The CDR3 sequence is CASSLVITGRNSPLHF. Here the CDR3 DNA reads TGTGCCAGCAGCTTAGTTATTACGGGAAGGAATTCACCCCTCCACTTT.

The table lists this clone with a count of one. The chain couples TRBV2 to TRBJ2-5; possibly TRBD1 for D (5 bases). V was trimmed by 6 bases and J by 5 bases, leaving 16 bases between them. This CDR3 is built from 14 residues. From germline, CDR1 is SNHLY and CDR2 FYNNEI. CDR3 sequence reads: CASRGPGLWETQYF. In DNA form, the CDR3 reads TGTGCCAGCAGGGGGCCAGGGTTGTGGGAGACCCAGTACTTC.

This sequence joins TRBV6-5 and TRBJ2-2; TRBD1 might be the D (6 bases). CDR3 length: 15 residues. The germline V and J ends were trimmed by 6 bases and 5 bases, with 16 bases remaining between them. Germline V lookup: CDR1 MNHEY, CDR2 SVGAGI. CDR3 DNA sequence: TGTGCCAGCAGCTGGACAGCTACTCCGACCGGGGAGCTGTTTTTT. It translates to CASSWTATPTGELFF.

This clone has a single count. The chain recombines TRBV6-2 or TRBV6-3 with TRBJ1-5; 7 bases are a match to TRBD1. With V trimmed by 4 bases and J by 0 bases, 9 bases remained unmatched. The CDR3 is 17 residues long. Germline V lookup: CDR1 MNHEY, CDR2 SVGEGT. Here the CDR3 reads CASSSGQSPYSNQPQHF. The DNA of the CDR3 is TGTGCCAGCAGTTCGGGACAGAGCCCGTATAGCAATCAGCCCCAGCATTTT.

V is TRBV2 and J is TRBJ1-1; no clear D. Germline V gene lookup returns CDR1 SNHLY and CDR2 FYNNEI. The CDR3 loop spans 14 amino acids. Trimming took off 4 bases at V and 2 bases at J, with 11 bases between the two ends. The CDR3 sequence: CASSAHRANTEAFF. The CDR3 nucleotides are TGTGCCAGCAGTGCTCACAGAGCCAACACTGAAGCTTTCTTT.

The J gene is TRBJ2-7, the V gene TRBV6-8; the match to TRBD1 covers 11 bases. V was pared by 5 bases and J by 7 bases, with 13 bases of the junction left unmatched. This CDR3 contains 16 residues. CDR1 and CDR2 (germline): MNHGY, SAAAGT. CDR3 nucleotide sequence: TGTGCCAGCAGTCGCCCGGACAGGGGGCGGGTGGGTGAGCAGTACTTC. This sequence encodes CASSRPDRGRVGEQYF.